These 11 T cell receptor beta chains share one sample of origin, sequenced in a study of T-cell reconstitution after alpha-beta-depleted transplantation in children. The TCRbeta library was prepared with unique molecular identifiers. TCRdb recomputed calls from the PCR reads with MiXCR, one row per CDR3 protein. Here the sample spans 450,000 to 600,000 distinct CDR3 sequences, under 15% being singletons. Sequencing was performed on PBMCs, mostly from graft donor cells, taken 360 days after TCRalphabeta/CD19-depleted stem cell transplant. The receptors originated from a male patient under 18 who had a stem cell transplant for acute myeloid leukemia, so the T cells may come from the graft donor.

The table lists this clonotype with a few counts. The rearrangement links TRBV6-5 to TRBJ1-6; 8 bases are a match to TRBD1. The CDR3 spans 14 residues. Germline V gene sequence: CDR1 MNHEY, CDR2 SVGAGI. V shed 6 bases and J 9 bases; nucleotides not matched to a gene: 7. DNA of the CDR3: TGTGCCAGCAGCCCCGACAGGGGATCTTCACCCCTCCACTTT. Its protein is CASSPDRGSSPLHF.

This chain links TRBV20-1 with TRBJ1-4, with 7 bases that match TRBD1. Germline trimming cut 6 bases from V and 2 bases from J; bases unmatched to any gene: 3. Germline loops: CDR1 DFQATT, CDR2 SNEGSKA (reference sequence). CDR3 length equals 13 residues. CDR3 in DNA: TGCAGTGCGACAGGGCCGACTAATGAAAAACTGTTTTTT. This sequence encodes CSATGPTNEKLFF.

The chain has TRBV7-6 and TRBJ2-7; TRBD1 agrees at 8 bases. CDR1 is SGHVS and CDR2 is FNYEAQ in the germline V gene. With V trimmed by 5 bases and J by 6 bases, 15 bases remained unmatched. The CDR3 runs to 16 residues. CDR3 sequence reads: CASSRIEGQGGGEQYF. CDR3 sequence (DNA): TGTGCCAGCAGCCGAATAGAAGGACAGGGAGGAGGCGAGCAGTACTTC.

This clonotype appeared a few times. The chain carries TRBV7-2 and TRBJ2-7; tentative D call: TRBD2 (6 bases). The CDR3 is made up of 16 amino acids. Trimming removed 5 bases at V and 4 bases at J, with 21 bases between. CDR1 and CDR2 from the germline V gene are SGHTA and FQGNSA. In DNA form, the CDR3 reads TGTGCCAGCAGCCCACCGGCCAGCGGGTTTATATACGAGCAGTACTTC. As protein: CASSPPASGFIYEQYF.

Comments on this clonotype: It may be a read error: a sequence one base away is much more abundant. The chain uses TRBV9 and TRBJ2-1; TRBD2 agrees at 10 bases. The CDR3 runs to 15 residues. CDR1 and CDR2 from the germline V gene are SGDLS and YYNGEE. The CDR3 loop is CASSPIAGGMNGQFF. CDR3 bases: TGTGCCAGCAGTCCTATAGCGGGAGGAATGAATGGGCAGTTCTTC.

This chain connects TRBV20-1 to TRBJ2-2; the match to TRBD1 covers 8 bases. Germline CDR1 is DFQATT and CDR2 is SNEGSKA (reference sequence). CDR3 length: 17 residues. The V gene end was trimmed by 1 base and the J gene end by 5 bases; junction bases not matched to a gene: 12. The CDR3: CSARVDREFWLTGELFF. CDR3 in DNA: TGCAGTGCTAGAGTGGACAGGGAATTCTGGTTGACCGGGGAGCTGTTTTTT.

This clonotype showed up just a few times. The gene calls are TRBV18 and TRBJ2-7; 11 bases agree with TRBD2. Losses at the gene ends were 3 bases for V and 5 bases for J; bases not matched to a gene: 3. Per the germline V gene, CDR1 is KGHSH and CDR2 is LQKENI. The CDR3 has 14 residues. Written as DNA, the CDR3 is TGTGCCAGCTCACCTTTAGCGGGAGGGAACGAGCAGTACTTC. This encodes CASSPLAGGNEQYF.

This clonotype was counted a few times. J is TRBJ2-1 and V is TRBV19; TRBD1 matches 7 bases. V was pared by 3 bases and J by 1 base, with 3 bases of the junction left unmatched. Germline V CDR1 and CDR2: LNHDA, SQIVND (reference sequence). The CDR3 sequence is 15 residues long. The CDR3 spells CASSMTGISYNEQFF. The DNA of the CDR3 is TGTGCCAGTAGTATGACAGGGATTTCCTACAATGAGCAGTTCTTC.

This chain uses TRBV19 with TRBJ2-1; 9 bases match TRBD2. Germline trimming cut 5 bases from V and 6 bases from J; bases unmatched to any gene: 11. Per germline, CDR1 LNHDA and CDR2 SQIVND (reference sequence). This CDR3 has 16 amino acids. Here the CDR3 reads CASSVAGALLLNEQFF. The CDR3 nucleotides read TGTGCCAGTAGTGTAGCGGGAGCACTACTACTCAATGAGCAGTTCTTC.

The chain recombines TRBV6-1 with TRBJ2-3, with 7 bases aligning to TRBD1. Looked up from germline, CDR1 is MNHNS and CDR2 is SASEGT. V lost 6 bases to trimming and J lost 1 base; unmatched junction nucleotides: 7. This CDR3 contains 15 residues. The CDR3: CASRSTGQGTDTQYF. CDR3 in DNA: TGTGCCAGCAGGTCGACAGGGCAGGGCACAGATACGCAGTATTTT.

There are a few counts of this clonotype. This chain connects TRBV7-2 to TRBJ1-2; TRBD1 agrees at 7 bases. V lost 1 base to trimming and J lost 4 bases; unmatched junction nucleotides: 6. CDR3 size: 15 residues. Germline V gene data show CDR1 as SGHTA and CDR2 as FQGNSA. The CDR3 DNA reads as TGTGCCAGCAGCTTAGACACAGGGGTAGGCTATGGCTACACCTTC. It translates to CASSLDTGVGYGYTF. The complete variable domain, with remaining parts taken from reference TRBV7-2 and TRBJ1-2, reads GAGVSQSPSNKVTEKGKDVELRCDPISGHTALYWYRQSLGQGLEFLIYFQGNSAPDKSGLPSDRFSAERTGGSVSTLTIQRTQQEDSAVYLCASSLDTGVGYGYTFGSGTRLTVV.